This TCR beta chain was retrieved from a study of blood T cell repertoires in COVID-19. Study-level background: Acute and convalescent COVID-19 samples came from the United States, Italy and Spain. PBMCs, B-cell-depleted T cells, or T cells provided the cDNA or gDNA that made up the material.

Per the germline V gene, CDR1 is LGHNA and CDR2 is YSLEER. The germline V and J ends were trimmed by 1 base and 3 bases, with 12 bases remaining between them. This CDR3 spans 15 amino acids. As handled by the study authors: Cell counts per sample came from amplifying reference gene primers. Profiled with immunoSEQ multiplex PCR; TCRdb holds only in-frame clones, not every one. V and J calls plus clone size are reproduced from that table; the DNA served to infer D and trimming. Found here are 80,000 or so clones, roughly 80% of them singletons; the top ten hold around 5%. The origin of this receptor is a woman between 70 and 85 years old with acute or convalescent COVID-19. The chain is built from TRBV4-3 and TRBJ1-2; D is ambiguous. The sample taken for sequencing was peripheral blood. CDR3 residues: CASSQVGPGDYGYTF. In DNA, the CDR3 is TGCGCCAGCAGCCAAGTTGGGCCGGGAGACTATGGCTACACCTTC.